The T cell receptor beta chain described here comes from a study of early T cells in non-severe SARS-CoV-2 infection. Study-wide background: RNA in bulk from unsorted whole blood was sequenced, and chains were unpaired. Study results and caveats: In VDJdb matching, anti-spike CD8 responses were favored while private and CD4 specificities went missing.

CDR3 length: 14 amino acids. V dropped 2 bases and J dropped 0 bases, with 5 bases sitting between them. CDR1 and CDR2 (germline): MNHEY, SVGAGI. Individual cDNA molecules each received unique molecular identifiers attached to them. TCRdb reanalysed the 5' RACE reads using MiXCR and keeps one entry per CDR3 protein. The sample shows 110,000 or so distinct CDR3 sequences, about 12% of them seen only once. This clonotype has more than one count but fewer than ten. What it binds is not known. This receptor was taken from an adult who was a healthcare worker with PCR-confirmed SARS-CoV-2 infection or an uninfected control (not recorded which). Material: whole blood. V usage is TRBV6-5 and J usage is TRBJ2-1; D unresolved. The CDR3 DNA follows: TGTGCCAGCAGTTACCAGAGCTCCTACAATGAGCAGTTCTTC. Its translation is CASSYQSSYNEQFF.